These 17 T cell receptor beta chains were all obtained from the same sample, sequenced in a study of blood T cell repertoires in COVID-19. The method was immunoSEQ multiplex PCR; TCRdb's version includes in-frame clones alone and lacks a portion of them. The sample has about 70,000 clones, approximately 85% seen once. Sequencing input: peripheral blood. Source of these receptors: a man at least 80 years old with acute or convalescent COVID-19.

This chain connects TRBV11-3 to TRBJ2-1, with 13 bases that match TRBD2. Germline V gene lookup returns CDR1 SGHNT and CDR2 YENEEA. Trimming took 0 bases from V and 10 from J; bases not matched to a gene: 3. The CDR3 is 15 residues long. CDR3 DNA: TGTGCCAGCAGCTTAGAACTAGCGGGAGGGTCAGAGCAGTTCTTC. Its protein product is CASSLELAGGSEQFF.

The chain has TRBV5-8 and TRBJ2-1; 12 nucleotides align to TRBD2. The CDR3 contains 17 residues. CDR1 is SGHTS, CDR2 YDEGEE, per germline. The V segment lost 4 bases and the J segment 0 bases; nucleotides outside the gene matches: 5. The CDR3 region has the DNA TGTGCCAGCAGCCACCGACTAGCGGGGGTCTCCTACAATGAGCAGTTCTTC. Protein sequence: CASSHRLAGVSYNEQFF.

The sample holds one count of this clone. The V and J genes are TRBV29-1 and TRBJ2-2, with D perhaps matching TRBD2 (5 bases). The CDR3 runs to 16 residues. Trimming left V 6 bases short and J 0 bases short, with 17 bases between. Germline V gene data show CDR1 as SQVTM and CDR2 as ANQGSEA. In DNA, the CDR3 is TGCAGCGTATACCTACGGGAAGCTTCGAACACCGGGGAGCTGTTTTTT. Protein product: CSVYLREASNTGELFF.

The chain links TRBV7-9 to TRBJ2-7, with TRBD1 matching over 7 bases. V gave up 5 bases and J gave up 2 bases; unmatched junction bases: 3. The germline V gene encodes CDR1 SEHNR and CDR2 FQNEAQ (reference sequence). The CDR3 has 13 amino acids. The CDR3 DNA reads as TGTGCCAGCAGCGACAGGGTTACCTACGAGCAGTACTTC. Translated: CASSDRVTYEQYF.

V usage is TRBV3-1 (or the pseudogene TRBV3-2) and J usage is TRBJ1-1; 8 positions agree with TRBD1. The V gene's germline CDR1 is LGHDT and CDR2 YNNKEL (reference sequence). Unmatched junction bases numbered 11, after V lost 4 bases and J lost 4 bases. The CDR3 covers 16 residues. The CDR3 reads CASSRGQGVEGTEAFF. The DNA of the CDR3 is TGTGCCAGCAGCCGAGGACAGGGCGTCGAGGGCACTGAAGCTTTCTTT.

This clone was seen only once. The CDR3 DNA is TGTGCCAGCAACCTGTCACTTCGACAGGGAACTTCACCCCTCCACTTT. It translates to CASNLSLRQGTSPLHF. The rearrangement joins TRBV5-6 to TRBJ1-6; 7 nucleotides match TRBD1. V lost 6 bases, J lost 9 bases, and 15 bases stayed unmatched. The germline gives CDR1 SGHDT, CDR2 YYEEEE. This CDR3 contains 16 residues.

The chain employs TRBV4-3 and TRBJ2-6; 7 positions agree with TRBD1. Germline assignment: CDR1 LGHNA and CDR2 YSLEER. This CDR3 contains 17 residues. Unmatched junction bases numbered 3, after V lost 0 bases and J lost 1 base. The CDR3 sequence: CASSQEGGASGANVLTF. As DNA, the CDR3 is TGCGCCAGCAGCCAAGAAGGGGGCGCGTCTGGGGCCAACGTCCTGACTTTC.

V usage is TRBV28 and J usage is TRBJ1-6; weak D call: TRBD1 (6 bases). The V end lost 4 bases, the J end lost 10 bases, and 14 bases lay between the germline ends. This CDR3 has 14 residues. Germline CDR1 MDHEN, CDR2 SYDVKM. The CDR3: CASSSHREQSPLHF. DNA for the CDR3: TGTGCCAGCAGTTCCCACAGGGAGCAATCACCCCTCCACTTT.

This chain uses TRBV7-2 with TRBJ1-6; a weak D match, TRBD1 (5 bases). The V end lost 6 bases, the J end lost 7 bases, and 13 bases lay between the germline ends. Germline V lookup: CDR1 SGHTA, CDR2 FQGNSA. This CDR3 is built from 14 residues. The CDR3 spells CASRGGTGNSPLHF. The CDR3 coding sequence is TGTGCCAGCAGGGGGGGGACGGGAAATTCACCCCTCCACTTT.

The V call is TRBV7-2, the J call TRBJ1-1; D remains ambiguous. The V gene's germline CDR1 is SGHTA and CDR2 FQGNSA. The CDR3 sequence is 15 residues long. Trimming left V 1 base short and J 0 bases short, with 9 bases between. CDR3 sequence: CASSLVHPVNTEAFF. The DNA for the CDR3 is TGTGCCAGCAGCTTAGTTCACCCGGTGAACACTGAAGCTTTCTTT. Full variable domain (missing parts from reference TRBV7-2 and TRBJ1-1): GAGVSQSPSNKVTEKGKDVELRCDPISGHTALYWYRQSLGQGLEFLIYFQGNSAPDKSGLPSDRFSAERTGGSVSTLTIQRTQQEDSAVYLCASSLVHPVNTEAFFGQGTRLTVV.

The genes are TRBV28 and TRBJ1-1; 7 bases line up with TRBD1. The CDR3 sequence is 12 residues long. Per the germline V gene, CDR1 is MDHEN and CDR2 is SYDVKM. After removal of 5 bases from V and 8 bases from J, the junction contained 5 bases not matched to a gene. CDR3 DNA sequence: TGTGCCAGCAGTCAACAGGGGACCGAAGCTTTCTTT. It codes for CASSQQGTEAFF.

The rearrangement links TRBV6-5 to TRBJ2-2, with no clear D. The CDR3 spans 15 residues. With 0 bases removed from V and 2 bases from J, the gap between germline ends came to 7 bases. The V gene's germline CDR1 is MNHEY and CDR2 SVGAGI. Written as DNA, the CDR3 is TGTGCCAGCAGTTACTCGAGGCGCAACACCGGGGAGCTGTTTTTT. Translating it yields CASSYSRRNTGELFF.

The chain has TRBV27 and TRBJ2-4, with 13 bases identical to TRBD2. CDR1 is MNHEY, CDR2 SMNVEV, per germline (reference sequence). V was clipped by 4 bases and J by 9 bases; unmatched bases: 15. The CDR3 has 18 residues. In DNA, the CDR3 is TGTGCCAGCAGTTCCCAAAGACTAGCGGGGGGCGGAGTGGGCATTCAGTACTTC. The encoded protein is CASSSQRLAGGGVGIQYF.

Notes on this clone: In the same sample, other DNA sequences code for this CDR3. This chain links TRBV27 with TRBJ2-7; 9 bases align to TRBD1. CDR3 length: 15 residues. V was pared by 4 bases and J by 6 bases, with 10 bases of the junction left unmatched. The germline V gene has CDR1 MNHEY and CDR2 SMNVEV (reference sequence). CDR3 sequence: CASSSLTGGLTEQYF. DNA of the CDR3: TGTGCCAGCAGTTCCTTGACAGGGGGGTTGACCGAGCAGTACTTC.

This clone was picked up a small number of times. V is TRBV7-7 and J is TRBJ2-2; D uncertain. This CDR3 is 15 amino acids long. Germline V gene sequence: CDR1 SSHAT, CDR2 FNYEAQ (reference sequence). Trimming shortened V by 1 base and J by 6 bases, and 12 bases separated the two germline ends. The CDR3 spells CASSLGAPGSGELFF. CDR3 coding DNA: TGTGCCAGCAGCTTAGGGGCCCCTGGGTCCGGGGAGCTGTTTTTT.

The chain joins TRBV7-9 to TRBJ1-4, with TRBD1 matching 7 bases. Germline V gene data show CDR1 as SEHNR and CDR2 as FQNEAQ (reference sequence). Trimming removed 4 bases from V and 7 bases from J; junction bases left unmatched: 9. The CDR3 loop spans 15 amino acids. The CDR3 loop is CASSSNRGRAEKLFF. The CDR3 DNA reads TGTGCCAGCAGCTCAAACAGGGGCCGGGCTGAAAAACTGTTTTTT. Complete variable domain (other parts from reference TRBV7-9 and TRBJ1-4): DTGVSQNPRHKITKRGQNVTFRCDPISEHNRLYWYRQTLGQGPEFLTYFQNEAQLEKSRLLSDRFSAERPKGSFSTLEIQRTEQGDSAMYLCASSSNRGRAEKLFFGSGTQLSVL.

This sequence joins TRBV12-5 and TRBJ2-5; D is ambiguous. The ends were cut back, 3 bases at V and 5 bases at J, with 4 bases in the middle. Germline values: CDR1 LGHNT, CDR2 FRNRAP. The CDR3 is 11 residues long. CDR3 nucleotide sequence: TGTGCTAGTGGTTTCGGGGAGACCCAGTACTTC. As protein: CASGFGETQYF.